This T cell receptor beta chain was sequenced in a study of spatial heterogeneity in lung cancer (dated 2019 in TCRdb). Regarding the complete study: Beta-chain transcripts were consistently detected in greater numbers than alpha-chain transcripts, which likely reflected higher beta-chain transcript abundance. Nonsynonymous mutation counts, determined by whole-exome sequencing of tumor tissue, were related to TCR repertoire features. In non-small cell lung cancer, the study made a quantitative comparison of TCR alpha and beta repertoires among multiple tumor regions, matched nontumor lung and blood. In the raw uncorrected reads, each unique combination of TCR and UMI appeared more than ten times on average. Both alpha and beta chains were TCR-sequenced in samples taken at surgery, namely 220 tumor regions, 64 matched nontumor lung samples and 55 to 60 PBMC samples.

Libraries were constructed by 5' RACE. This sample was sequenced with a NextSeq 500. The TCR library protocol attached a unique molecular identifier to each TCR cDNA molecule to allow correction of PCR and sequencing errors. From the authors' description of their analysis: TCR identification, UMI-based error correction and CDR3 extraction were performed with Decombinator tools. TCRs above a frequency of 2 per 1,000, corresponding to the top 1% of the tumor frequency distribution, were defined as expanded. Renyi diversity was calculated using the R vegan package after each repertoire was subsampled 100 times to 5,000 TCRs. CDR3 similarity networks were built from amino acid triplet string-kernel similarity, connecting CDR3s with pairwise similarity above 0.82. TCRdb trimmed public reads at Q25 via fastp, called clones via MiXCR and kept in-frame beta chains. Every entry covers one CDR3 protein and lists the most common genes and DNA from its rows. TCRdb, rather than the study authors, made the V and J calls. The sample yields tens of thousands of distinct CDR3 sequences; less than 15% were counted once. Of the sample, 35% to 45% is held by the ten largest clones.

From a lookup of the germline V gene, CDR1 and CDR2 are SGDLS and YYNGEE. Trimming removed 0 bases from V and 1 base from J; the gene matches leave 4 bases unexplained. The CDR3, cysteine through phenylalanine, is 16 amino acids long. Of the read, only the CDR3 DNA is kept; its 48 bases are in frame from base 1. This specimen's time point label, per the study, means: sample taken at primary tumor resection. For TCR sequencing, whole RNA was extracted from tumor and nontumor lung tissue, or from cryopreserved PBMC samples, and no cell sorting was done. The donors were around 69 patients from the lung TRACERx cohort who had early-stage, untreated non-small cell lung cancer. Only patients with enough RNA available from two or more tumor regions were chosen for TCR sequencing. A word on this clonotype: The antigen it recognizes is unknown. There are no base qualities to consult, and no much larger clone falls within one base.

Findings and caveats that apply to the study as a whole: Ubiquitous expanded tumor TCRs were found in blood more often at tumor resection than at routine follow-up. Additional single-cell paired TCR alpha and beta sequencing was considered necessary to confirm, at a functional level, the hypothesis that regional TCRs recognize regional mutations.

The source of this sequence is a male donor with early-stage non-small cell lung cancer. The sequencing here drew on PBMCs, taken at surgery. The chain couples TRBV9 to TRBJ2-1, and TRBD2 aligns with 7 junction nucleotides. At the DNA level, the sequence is TGTGCCAGCAGCGTAGGGGCGGGAGCTTCCTACAATGAGCAGTTCTTC. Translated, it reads CASSVGAGASYNEQFF. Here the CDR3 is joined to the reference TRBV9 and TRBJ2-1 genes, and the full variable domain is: DSGVTQTPKHLITATGQRVTLRCSPRSGDLSVYWYQQSLDQGLQFLIQYYNGEERAKGNILERFSAQQFPDLHSELNLSSLELGDSALYFCASSVGAGASYNEQFFGPGTRLTVL.